This T cell receptor beta chain was identified in a study of T cells in Graves' hyperthyroidism and ophthalmopathy. The CDR3 has 15 amino acids. Germline CDR1 and CDR2: SGHRS and YFSETQ. Trimming took off 1 base at V and 6 bases at J, with 13 bases between the two ends. Using RNA transcripts as the source, TCR beta CDR3 regions were amplified. First-round RT-PCR of the TCR CDR3 relied on the HTBI primer set. TCRdb analysed the multiplex PCR reads with MiXCR anew, one entry per CDR3 protein. This sample has some 350,000 distinct CDR3 sequences, with around 25% found just once. Sequencing was carried out using blood. The V gene is TRBV5-1, the J gene TRBJ2-2; D is possibly TRBD1 or TRBD2 (6 bases each). The TCR sequence derives from a man aged 45 to 65 with Graves' hyperthyroidism. CDR3 amino acids: CASSLKGGASGELFF. The CDR3 bases are TGCGCCAGCAGCTTGAAGGGGGGCGCATCCGGGGAGCTGTTTTTT.